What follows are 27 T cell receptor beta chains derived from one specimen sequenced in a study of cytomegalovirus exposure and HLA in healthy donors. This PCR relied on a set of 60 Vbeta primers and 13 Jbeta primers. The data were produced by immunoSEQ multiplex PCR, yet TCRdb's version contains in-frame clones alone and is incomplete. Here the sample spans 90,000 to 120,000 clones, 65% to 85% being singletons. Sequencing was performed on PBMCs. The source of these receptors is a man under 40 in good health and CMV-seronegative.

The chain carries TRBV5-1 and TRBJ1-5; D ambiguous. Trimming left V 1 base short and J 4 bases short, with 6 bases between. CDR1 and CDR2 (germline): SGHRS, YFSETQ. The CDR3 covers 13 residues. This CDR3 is CASSLTVNQPQHF. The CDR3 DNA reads TGCGCCAGCAGCTTGACAGTAAATCAGCCCCAGCATTTT.

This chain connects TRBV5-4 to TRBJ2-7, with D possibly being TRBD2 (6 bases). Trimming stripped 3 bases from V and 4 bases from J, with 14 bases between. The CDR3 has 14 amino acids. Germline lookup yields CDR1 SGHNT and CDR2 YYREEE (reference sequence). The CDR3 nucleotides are TGTGCCAGCAGCTCTGAACGGGGGTTATACGAGCAGTACTTC. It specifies CASSSERGLYEQYF.

The CDR3 DNA reads TGTGCCAGCAGCCAGGGGGGTAGTAAAGAGACCCAGTACTTC. This gives the protein CASSQGGSKETQYF. V and J are TRBV2 and TRBJ2-5, with a tentative D call TRBD1 (7 bases). The V end was cut by 6 bases, the J end by 3 bases, with 14 bases between. Germline V lookup: CDR1 SNHLY, CDR2 FYNNEI. The CDR3 loop spans 14 amino acids.

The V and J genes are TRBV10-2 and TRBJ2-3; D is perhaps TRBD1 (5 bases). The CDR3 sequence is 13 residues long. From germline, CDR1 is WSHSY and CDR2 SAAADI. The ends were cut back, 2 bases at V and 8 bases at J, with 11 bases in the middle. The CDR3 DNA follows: TGCGCCAGCAGTGAGACCCTCCAGGGTACGCAGTATTTT. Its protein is CASSETLQGTQYF.

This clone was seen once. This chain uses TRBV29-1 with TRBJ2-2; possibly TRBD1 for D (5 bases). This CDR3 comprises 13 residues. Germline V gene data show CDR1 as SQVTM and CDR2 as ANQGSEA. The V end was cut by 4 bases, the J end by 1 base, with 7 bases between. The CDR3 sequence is CSVGQLNTGELFF. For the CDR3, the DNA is TGCAGCGTTGGACAGCTGAACACCGGGGAGCTGTTTTTT.

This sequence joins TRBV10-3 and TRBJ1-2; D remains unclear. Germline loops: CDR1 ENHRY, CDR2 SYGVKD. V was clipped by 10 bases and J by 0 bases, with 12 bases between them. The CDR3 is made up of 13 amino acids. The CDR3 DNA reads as TGTGCCACCACGGGTACTGCTAACTATGGCTACACCTTC. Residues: CATTGTANYGYTF.

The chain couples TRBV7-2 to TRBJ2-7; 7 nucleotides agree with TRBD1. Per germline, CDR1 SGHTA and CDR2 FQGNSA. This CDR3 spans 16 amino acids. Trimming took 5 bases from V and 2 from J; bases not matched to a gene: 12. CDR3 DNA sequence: TGTGCCAGCAGCCGGAATCCGGGACAGATTCCCTACGAGCAGTACTTC. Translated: CASSRNPGQIPYEQYF.

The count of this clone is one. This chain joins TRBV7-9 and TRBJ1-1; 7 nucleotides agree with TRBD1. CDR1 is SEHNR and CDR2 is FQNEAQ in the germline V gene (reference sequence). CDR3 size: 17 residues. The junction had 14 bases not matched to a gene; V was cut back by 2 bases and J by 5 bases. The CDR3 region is CASSLRETGPSKTEAFF. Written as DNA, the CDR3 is TGTGCCAGCAGCTTAAGGGAGACAGGGCCGTCGAAGACTGAAGCTTTCTTT.

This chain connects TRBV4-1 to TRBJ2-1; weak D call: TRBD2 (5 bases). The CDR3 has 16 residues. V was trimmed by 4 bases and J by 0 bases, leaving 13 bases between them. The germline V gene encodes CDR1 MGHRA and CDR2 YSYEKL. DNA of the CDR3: TGCGCCAGCAGCCCTTCCGGGATGGGCTCCTACAATGAGCAGTTCTTC. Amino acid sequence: CASSPSGMGSYNEQFF.

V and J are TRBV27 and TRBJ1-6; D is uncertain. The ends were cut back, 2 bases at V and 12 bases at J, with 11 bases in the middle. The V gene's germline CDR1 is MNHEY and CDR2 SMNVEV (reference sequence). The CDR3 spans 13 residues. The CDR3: CASSLRTGLPLHF. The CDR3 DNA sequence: TGTGCCAGCAGTTTAAGGACCGGACTACCCCTCCACTTT.

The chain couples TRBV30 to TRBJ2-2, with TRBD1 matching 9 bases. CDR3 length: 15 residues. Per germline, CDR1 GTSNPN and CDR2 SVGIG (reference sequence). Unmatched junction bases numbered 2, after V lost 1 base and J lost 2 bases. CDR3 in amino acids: CAWSGDRVNTGELFF. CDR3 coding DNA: TGTGCCTGGAGTGGGGACAGGGTAAACACCGGGGAGCTGTTTTTT.

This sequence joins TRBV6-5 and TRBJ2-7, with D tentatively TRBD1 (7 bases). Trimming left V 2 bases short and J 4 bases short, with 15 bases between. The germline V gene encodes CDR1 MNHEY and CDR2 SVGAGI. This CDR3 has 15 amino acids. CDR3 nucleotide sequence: TGTGCCAGCAGTTACCTTACGACAGGGAGGTACGAGCAGTACTTC. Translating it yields CASSYLTTGRYEQYF.

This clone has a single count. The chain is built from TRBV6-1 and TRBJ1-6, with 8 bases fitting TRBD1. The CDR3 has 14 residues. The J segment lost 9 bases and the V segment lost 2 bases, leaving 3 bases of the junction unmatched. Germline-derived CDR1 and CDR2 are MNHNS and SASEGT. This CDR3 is CASSEWTGSSPLHF. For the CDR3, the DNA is TGTGCCAGCAGTGAATGGACAGGGAGTTCACCCCTCCACTTT.

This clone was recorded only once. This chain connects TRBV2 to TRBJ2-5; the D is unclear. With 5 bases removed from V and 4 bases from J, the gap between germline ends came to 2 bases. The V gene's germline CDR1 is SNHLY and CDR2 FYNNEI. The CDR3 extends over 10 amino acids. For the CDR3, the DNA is TGTGCCAGCAGTCTAGAGACCCAGTACTTC. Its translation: CASSLETQYF. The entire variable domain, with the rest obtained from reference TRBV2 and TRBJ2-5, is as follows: EPEVTQTPSHQVTQMGQEVILRCVPISNHLYFYWYRQILGQKVEFLVSFYNNEISEKSEIFDDQFSVERPDGSNFTLKIRSTKLEDSAMYFCASSLETQYFGPGTRLLVL.

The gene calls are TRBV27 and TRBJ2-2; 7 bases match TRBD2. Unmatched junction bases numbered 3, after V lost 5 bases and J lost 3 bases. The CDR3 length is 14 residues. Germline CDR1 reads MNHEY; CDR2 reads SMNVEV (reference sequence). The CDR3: CASSMLADTGELFF. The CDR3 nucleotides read TGTGCCAGCAGTATGCTAGCGGACACCGGGGAGCTGTTTTTT.

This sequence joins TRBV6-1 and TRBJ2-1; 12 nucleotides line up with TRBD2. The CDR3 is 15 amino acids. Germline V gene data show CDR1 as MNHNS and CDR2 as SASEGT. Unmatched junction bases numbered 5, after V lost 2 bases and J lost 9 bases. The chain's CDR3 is CASSESSGGAFEQFF. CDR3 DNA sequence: TGTGCCAGCAGTGAATCTAGCGGGGGGGCCTTTGAGCAGTTCTTC.

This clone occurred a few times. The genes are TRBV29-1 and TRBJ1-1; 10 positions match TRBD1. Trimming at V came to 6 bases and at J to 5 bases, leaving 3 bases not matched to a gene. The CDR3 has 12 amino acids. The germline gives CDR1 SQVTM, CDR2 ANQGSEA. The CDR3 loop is CSVGQGGTEAFF. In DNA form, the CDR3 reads TGCAGCGTCGGACAGGGGGGAACTGAAGCTTTCTTT.

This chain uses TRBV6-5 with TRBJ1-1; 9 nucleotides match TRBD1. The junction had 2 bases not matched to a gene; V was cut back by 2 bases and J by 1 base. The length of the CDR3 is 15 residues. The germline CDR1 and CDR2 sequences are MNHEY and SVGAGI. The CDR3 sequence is CASSYDRGRNTEAFF. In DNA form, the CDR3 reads TGTGCCAGCAGTTACGACAGGGGGAGGAACACTGAAGCTTTCTTT.

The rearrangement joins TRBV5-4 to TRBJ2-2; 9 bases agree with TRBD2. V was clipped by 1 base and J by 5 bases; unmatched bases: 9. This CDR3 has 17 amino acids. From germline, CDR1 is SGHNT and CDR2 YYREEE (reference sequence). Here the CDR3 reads CASSLRLAGIGTGELFF. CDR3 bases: TGTGCCAGCAGCTTGCGCCTAGCGGGGATTGGGACCGGGGAGCTGTTTTTT.

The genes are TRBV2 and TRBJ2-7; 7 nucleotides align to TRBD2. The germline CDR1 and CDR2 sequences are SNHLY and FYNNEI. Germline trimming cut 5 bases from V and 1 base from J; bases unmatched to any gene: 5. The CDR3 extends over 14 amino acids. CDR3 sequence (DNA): TGTGCCAGCAGTACCCGGACTAGTTCCTACGAGCAGTACTTC. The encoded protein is CASSTRTSSYEQYF.

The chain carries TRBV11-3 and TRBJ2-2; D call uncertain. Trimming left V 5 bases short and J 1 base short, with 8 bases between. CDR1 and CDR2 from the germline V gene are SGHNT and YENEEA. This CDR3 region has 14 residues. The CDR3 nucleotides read TGTGCCAGCAGCCCAAGACAGAACACCGGGGAGCTGTTTTTT. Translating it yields CASSPRQNTGELFF.

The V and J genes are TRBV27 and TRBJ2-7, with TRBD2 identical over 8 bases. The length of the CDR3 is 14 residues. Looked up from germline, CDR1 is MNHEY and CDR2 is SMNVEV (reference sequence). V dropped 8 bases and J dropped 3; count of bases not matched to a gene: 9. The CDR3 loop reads CASRRGGGIYEQYF. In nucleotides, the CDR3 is TGTGCCAGCCGCCGGGGGGGAGGCATCTACGAGCAGTACTTC.

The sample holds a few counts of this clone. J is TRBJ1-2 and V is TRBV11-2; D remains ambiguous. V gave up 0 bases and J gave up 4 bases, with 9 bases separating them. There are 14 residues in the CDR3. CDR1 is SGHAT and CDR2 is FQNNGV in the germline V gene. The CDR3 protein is CASSLDVGTYGYTF. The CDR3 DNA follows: TGTGCCAGCAGCTTAGACGTGGGCACCTATGGCTACACCTTC.

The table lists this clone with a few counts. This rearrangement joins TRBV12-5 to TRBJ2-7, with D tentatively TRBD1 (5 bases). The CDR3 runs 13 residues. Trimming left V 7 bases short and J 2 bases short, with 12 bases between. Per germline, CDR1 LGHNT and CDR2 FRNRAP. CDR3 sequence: CASVGQDTYEQYF. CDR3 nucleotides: TGTGCTAGTGTGGGGCAGGACACCTACGAGCAGTACTTC.

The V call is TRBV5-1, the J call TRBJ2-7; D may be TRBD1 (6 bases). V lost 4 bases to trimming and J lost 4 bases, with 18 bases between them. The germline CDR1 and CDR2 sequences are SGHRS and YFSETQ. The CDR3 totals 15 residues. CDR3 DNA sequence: TGCGCCAGCAGCACTGGGGGCGCCGGGTTATACGAGCAGTACTTC. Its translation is CASSTGGAGLYEQYF.

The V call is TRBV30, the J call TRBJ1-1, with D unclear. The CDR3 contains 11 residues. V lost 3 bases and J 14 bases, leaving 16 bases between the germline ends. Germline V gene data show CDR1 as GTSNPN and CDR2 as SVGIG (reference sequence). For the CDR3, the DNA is TGTGCCTGGAGCCGCGGGCGTACCCCATTCTTT. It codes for CAWSRGRTPFF.

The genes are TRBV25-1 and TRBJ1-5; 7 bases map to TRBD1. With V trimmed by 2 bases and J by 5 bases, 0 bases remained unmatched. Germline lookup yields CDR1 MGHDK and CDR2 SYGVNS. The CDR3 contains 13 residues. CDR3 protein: CASSETGDQPQHF. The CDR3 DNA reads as TGTGCCAGCAGTGAAACAGGGGATCAGCCCCAGCATTTT.